The next 9 T cell receptor beta chains were all read from a single sample in a study of blood T cells in healthy people across ages. Primers used in a second PCR of about 6 to 12 cycles were a sample-barcoded 5' primer and a J-beta primer mix. TCRdb re-called the 5' RACE reads through MiXCR, storing one row per CDR3 protein. Of around 500,000 distinct CDR3 sequences listed, roughly 48% are singletons. The material sequenced was blood. These receptor sequences come from a man aged 80 or over in good health.

V usage is TRBV2 and J usage is TRBJ1-4; D gene ambiguous. V lost 4 bases, J lost 8 bases, and 5 bases lay in between. The length of the CDR3 is 11 residues. Germline CDR1 and CDR2: SNHLY and FYNNEI. The CDR3 sequence is CASSGAEKLFF. The CDR3 DNA follows: TGTGCCAGCAGTGGGGCGGAAAAACTGTTTTTT.

The chain is built from TRBV9 and TRBJ2-2; D might be TRBD1 or TRBD2, each matching 5 bases. The CDR3 totals 21 residues. V lost 3 bases and J lost 0, with 27 bases in between. Per germline, CDR1 SGDLS and CDR2 YYNGEE. The CDR3 loop reads CASSAHARDGIARTNTGELFF. In DNA, the CDR3 is TGTGCCAGCAGCGCCCACGCCCGGGACGGAATAGCGAGGACGAACACCGGGGAGCTGTTTTTT.

The V call is TRBV5-6, the J call TRBJ1-2, with D perhaps matching TRBD1 (5 bases). The ends were cut back, 0 bases at V and 2 bases at J, with 11 bases in the middle. Germline values: CDR1 SGHDT, CDR2 YYEEEE. The CDR3 sequence is 15 residues long. The CDR3 sequence: CASSLAGRGNYGYTF. The DNA for the CDR3 is TGTGCCAGCAGCTTGGCGGGACGGGGAAACTATGGCTACACCTTC.

This clonotype was seen only a few times. The V and J genes are TRBV6-5 and TRBJ1-5; D is possibly TRBD1 (5 bases). V lost 4 bases to trimming and J lost 4 bases, with 23 bases between them. Germline V gene data show CDR1 as MNHEY and CDR2 as SVGAGI. CDR3 size: 18 residues. CDR3 in DNA: TGTGCCAGCAGTTCTACCCGATACCAGGGATGGGCGAATCAGCCCCAGCATTTT. Its protein product is CASSSTRYQGWANQPQHF.

The chain carries TRBV7-9 and TRBJ2-4; 9 bases are shared with TRBD1. Germline CDR1 is SEHNR and CDR2 is FQNEAQ (reference sequence). J was trimmed by 5 bases and V by 5 bases; bases with no gene match: 22. The CDR3 totals 20 residues. The CDR3 nucleotides read TGTGCCAGCAGCCCCGCCTTGGGCGCACAGGGGGCACGAGTTGAAAACATTCAGTACTTC. This codes for CASSPALGAQGARVENIQYF.

V is TRBV7-2 and J is TRBJ2-4; 8 bases fit TRBD2. With the DNA end fitting TRBJ2-7 better, the J assignment may be wrong. CDR1 is SGHTA and CDR2 is FQGNSA in the germline V gene. This CDR3 comprises 17 residues. The DNA for the CDR3 is TGTGCCAGCAGCTTATCCGCGGGAGGCCTGGGTGACTACGAGCAGTACTTC. It yields the protein CASSLSAGGLGDYEQYF.

This clonotype was seen once. The chain joins TRBV24-1 to TRBJ2-1; 14 bases are shared with TRBD2. CDR3 length: 19 residues. The germline V gene encodes CDR1 KGHDR and CDR2 SFDVKD. V dropped 4 bases and J dropped 2; count of bases not matched to a gene: 9. CDR3 in amino acids: CATSDPGTSGRGPYNEQFF. CDR3 sequence (DNA): TGTGCCACCAGTGACCCCGGGACTAGCGGGAGAGGACCCTACAATGAGCAGTTCTTC.

In its sample, this clonotype was seen a few times. The chain recombines TRBV12-3 or TRBV12-4 with TRBJ2-3, with TRBD2 matching 7 bases. Trimming cost V 6 bases and J 0 bases; bases outside gene matches: 6. The CDR3 runs 15 residues. In DNA, the CDR3 is TGTGCCAGCAGCTCAGCGGGGATTAGCACAGATACGCAGTATTTT. Its protein is CASSSAGISTDTQYF.

The CDR3 DNA is TGTGCCAGCAGCGTAGGACAGTCGGAGACCCAGTACTTC. It yields the protein CASSVGQSETQYF. The chain links TRBV11-2 to TRBJ2-5; the D gene is possibly TRBD1 (6 bases). In germline, CDR1 is SGHAT, CDR2 FQNNGV. The CDR3 loop spans 13 amino acids. Trimming took off 5 bases at V and 5 bases at J, with 12 bases between the two ends.